Listed here are 16 T cell receptor beta chains from one sample, sequenced in a study of regulatory T cells in long-lasting Graves disease. Time point of the sample: persistent/refractory GD, antithyroid drugs over 5 years with positive TRAb. There was RNA extracted from PBMCs, and the TCR library was made from it. To make TCR beta libraries, researchers used iRepertoire HTBI primers and Arm-PCR of CDR3 regions. MiXCR was run by TCRdb on the multiplex PCR reads, yielding one entry per CDR3 protein. Seen here are about 470,000 distinct CDR3 sequences, about a fifth observed once, and the top ten hold over 7.5%. The specimen comprised peripheral blood mononuclear cells (PBMCs), sampled when the disease was refractory, from a patient treated with antithyroid drugs. The receptor set was obtained from a female donor with Graves disease.

This rearrangement joins TRBV6-1 to TRBJ2-1, with D possibly being TRBD2 (5 bases). The CDR3 loop spans 13 amino acids. The V gene lost 8 bases and the J gene lost 8 bases, with 16 bases spanning the gap. The germline V gene has CDR1 MNHNS and CDR2 SASEGT. CDR3 in amino acids: CASPQKRRDEQFF. CDR3 bases: TGTGCCAGCCCCCAAAAGCGGCGGGATGAGCAGTTCTTC.

The genes are TRBV7-9 and TRBJ1-1; no clear D gene. Germline-derived CDR1 and CDR2 are SEHNR and FQNEAQ (reference sequence). There are 15 residues in the CDR3. The ends were cut back, 6 bases at V and 1 base at J, with 15 bases in the middle. The CDR3 DNA reads TGTGCCAGCAGTGTGGCGGGCGCGGAGAACACTGAAGCTTTCTTT. Its translation is CASSVAGAENTEAFF.

This clonotype was counted many times. The rearrangement joins TRBV28 to TRBJ2-5; possible D gene TRBD2, 6 bases. The CDR3 length is 14 residues. Deletions cut 4 bases from V and 2 bases from J, with 11 bases between. Germline values: CDR1 MDHEN, CDR2 SYDVKM. CDR3 DNA sequence: TGTGCCAGCAGTTCGAGGCGGGGACAAGAGACCCAGTACTTC. Amino acids: CASSSRRGQETQYF.

This clonotype was counted many times. CDR3 amino acids: CASKGQGFSNQPQHF. CDR3 nucleotide sequence: TGTGCCAGCAAGGGACAGGGCTTTAGCAATCAGCCCCAGCATTTT. The chain is built from TRBV2 and TRBJ1-5, with 9 nucleotides matching TRBD1. This CDR3 comprises 15 residues. In germline, CDR1 is SNHLY, CDR2 FYNNEI. V lost 7 bases, J lost 0 bases, and 4 bases stayed unmatched.

Comment on this clonotype: One end of the junction does not line up with germline, which may come from a read error. This chain links TRBV27 with TRBJ2-1; D not resolved. The CDR3 is made up of 14 amino acids. CDR1 MNHEY and CDR2 SMNVEV come from the germline V gene (reference sequence). This CDR3 is CASSLLGRYNEQLF. In DNA, the CDR3 is TGTGCCAGCAGTTTACTCGGCCGCTACAATGAGCAGCTCTTC.

In the case of this clonotype: A much larger clonotype is one base distant, so this may be a read error. The rearrangement joins TRBV19 to TRBJ1-1, with D unclear. The length of the CDR3 is 15 residues. The V and J ends lost 3 bases and 4 bases respectively, with 15 bases between them. Germline lookup yields CDR1 LNHDA and CDR2 SQIVND (reference sequence). The CDR3, as DNA: TGTGCCAGTAGTATGGTCGGGCAGGCGAGCACTGAAGCTTTCTTT. This translates into CASSMVGQASTEAFF.

This clonotype came up a few times. This chain connects TRBV14 to TRBJ2-5; a weak D match, TRBD2 (6 bases). The CDR3 has 13 amino acids. The germline CDR1 and CDR2 sequences are SGHDN and FVKESK. Deletions cut 2 bases from V and 7 bases from J, with 11 bases between. CDR3 amino acids: CASSQQGGGTQYF. In nucleotides, the CDR3 is TGTGCCAGCAGCCAACAGGGAGGCGGGACCCAGTACTTC.

J is TRBJ1-2 and V is TRBV9, with a possible D match to TRBD1 (5 bases). The V end was cut by 3 bases, the J end by 2 bases, with 17 bases between. CDR1 SGDLS and CDR2 YYNGEE come from the germline V gene. This CDR3 spans 16 amino acids. Here the CDR3 reads CASSASLEKGNYGYTF. The CDR3 DNA follows: TGTGCCAGCAGCGCGAGCCTTGAAAAGGGGAACTATGGCTACACCTTC.

This clonotype was counted many times. This sequence joins TRBV3-1 and TRBJ1-1, with D unclear. Per the germline V gene, CDR1 is LGHDT and CDR2 is YNNKEL (reference sequence). V lost 1 base and J lost 0, with 9 bases in between. There are 15 residues in the CDR3. The CDR3 bases are TGTGCCAGCAGCCAAGGCAGGCGGTTGAACACTGAAGCTTTCTTT. Amino acids: CASSQGRRLNTEAFF.

This clonotype has a count of ten or more. V usage is TRBV28 and J usage is TRBJ2-5; TRBD1 or TRBD2 may be the D gene (5 bases each). In germline, CDR1 is MDHEN, CDR2 SYDVKM. Trimming shortened V by 6 bases and J by 0 bases, and 11 bases separated the two germline ends. The CDR3 is 14 residues long. This CDR3 is CASSLWGNQETQYF. The CDR3 DNA sequence: TGTGCCAGCAGCTTGTGGGGGAACCAAGAGACCCAGTACTTC.

This clonotype has ten or more counts. CDR3 protein: CASSLHLSGYEQYF. CDR3 nucleotide sequence: TGTGCCAGCAGTTTACACCTATCGGGCTACGAGCAGTACTTC. The chain recombines TRBV28 with TRBJ2-7; D remains unclear. In germline, CDR1 is MDHEN, CDR2 SYDVKM. The CDR3 extends over 14 amino acids. V shed 2 bases and J shed 3 bases, with 11 bases lying between them.

The table lists this clonotype with a few counts. The CDR3 loop reads CASSFVSGVSNEKLFF. The CDR3 DNA is TGCGCCAGCAGCTTCGTTTCCGGGGTCTCTAATGAAAAACTGTTTTTT. This chain joins TRBV5-1 and TRBJ1-4, with D unresolved. V was pared by 2 bases and J by 3 bases, with 14 bases between. The CDR3 extends over 16 amino acids. The germline V gene encodes CDR1 SGHRS and CDR2 YFSETQ. The complete variable domain, with remaining parts taken from reference TRBV5-1 and TRBJ1-4, reads KAGVTQTPRYLIKTRGQQVTLSCSPISGHRSVSWYQQTPGQGLQFLFEYFSETQRNKGNFPGRFSGRQFSNSRSEMNVSTLELGDSALYLCASSFVSGVSNEKLFFGSGTQLSVL.

This clonotype was observed at least ten times. The rearrangement joins TRBV28 to TRBJ1-1; no definite D call. The germline V gene has CDR1 MDHEN and CDR2 SYDVKM. The CDR3 is made up of 13 amino acids. The V and J ends lost 5 bases and 4 bases respectively, with 11 bases between them. CDR3 protein: CASSRTFITEAFF. The CDR3 nucleotides are TGTGCCAGCAGTCGGACTTTTATCACTGAAGCTTTCTTT.

Comments on this clonotype: One base away lies a much larger clone, so this may be a sequencing read error. The chain combines TRBV3-1 with TRBJ1-1; D not resolved. This CDR3 has 15 amino acids. Germline lookup yields CDR1 LGHDT and CDR2 YNNKEL (reference sequence). V lost 0 bases, J lost 6 bases, and 14 bases lay in between. CDR3 sequence: CASSQEASWGAEAFF. As DNA, the CDR3 is TGTGCCAGCAGCCAAGAAGCCTCCTGGGGAGCTGAAGCTTTCTTT.

J is TRBJ2-7 and V is TRBV28, with a possible D match to TRBD2 (5 bases). Per germline, CDR1 MDHEN and CDR2 SYDVKM. The CDR3 loop spans 15 amino acids. The ends were cut back, 10 bases at V and 0 bases at J, with 19 bases in the middle. CDR3 coding DNA: TGTGCCACCACTCCTGGCGGGCCGAGCTCCTACGAGCAGTACTTC. Amino acid sequence: CATTPGGPSSYEQYF.

The sample holds many counts of this clonotype. The gene calls are TRBV11-2 and TRBJ2-7, with TRBD2 matching over 8 bases. The CDR3 has 14 amino acids. The V and J ends lost 6 bases and 2 bases, in that order; junction bases with no gene match: 6. Germline CDR1 and CDR2: SGHAT and FQNNGV. This CDR3 is CASRWFGGAYEQYF. CDR3 in DNA: TGTGCCAGCAGGTGGTTCGGGGGGGCCTACGAGCAGTACTTC.